This T cell receptor (beta chain) was observed in a study of T cell repertoires in cytomegalovirus infection. This clonotype occurred many times. The target antigen is unknown. One entry per CDR3 protein results from TCRdb running MiXCR on the reads. The sample lists over 200,000 distinct CDR3 sequences, 12% to 15% occurring once. Study results and caveats: CMV-specific HLA-C-restricted TCR beta clonotypes dominated the ex vivo response.

This CDR3 has 15 residues. Per the germline V gene, CDR1 is SGHTA and CDR2 is FQGTGA. V was pared by 4 bases and J by 8 bases, with 10 bases of the junction left unmatched. This sequence joins TRBV7-3 and TRBJ2-4; TRBD1 aligns across 8 bases. Sequenced sample: PBMCs. The receptor comes from a human donor in good health (CMV status not recorded). Some clones in this sample may be carry-over from other donors' samples. This CDR3 is CASSSSGGSGDIQYF. The CDR3, as DNA: TGTGCCAGCAGCTCATCAGGGGGCTCTGGGGACATTCAGTACTTC.